This T cell receptor (beta chain) was documented in a study of blood T cell repertoires in COVID-19. Trimming shortened V by 2 bases and J by 7 bases, and 15 bases separated the two germline ends. The CDR3 is 15 residues long. CDR1 LNHDA and CDR2 SQIVND come from the germline V gene (reference sequence). Authors' analysis steps: Amplified reference gene primers provided the basis for estimating nucleated cell counts. Clones were sequenced by immunoSEQ multiplex PCR, and TCRdb holds only the in-frame ones, with some missing. V, J and clone size derive from that table, while D and trimming were established from the DNA sequence. The repertoire holds a few hundred thousand clones, with around 86% as singletons.

The chain has TRBV19 and TRBJ2-1; D remains ambiguous. The sequence was obtained from a woman aged 50 to 60 with acute or convalescent COVID-19. Sequencing was done on a sample of peripheral blood. For the CDR3, the DNA is TGTGCCAGTAGTATATTTGGTAGCAGCCTAAATGAGCAGTTCTTC. Translated: CASSIFGSSLNEQFF.